These T cell receptor beta chains were read from a single sample in a study of cytomegalovirus exposure and HLA in healthy donors. Clones were read by immunoSEQ multiplex PCR, and TCRdb kept only the in-frame ones, dropping some. This table holds about 120,000 clones, 85% to 90% found once. Sequenced input: PBMCs. The source is a woman aged 18-29 years in good health and CMV-seronegative. Both conserved end residues are part of each CDR3. A D gene is named only where the DNA matches it firmly. Clone size is given for some rows only: seen once, a few or many times, or a class if the clone is expanded.

TRBJ1-5,.,TRBV28,.,14,TGTGCCAGCAGTTTATTTGAGGGATCTCAGCCCCAGCATTTT,CASSLFEGSQPQHF
TRBJ2-2,.,TRBV5-1,.,13,TGCGCCAGCAGCCAGGGTTACACCGGGGAGCTGTTTTTT,CASSQGYTGELFF
TRBJ1-6,TRBD1,TRBV6-5,.,15,TGTGCCAGCAGTTACGGGGGACAGAATTTTTCACCCCTCCACTTT,CASSYGGQNFSPLHF
TRBJ1-3,TRBD1,TRBV15,.,14,TGTGCCACCAGCAGGCTGGGACAGGGTCACACCATATATTTT,CATSRLGQGHTIYF
TRBJ1-1,TRBD1,TRBV18,.,14,TGTGCCAGCTCACCAGGGACAGGGAACACTGAAGCTTTCTTT,CASSPGTGNTEAFF
TRBJ2-7,.,TRBV27,few,13,TGTGCCAGTAGAAACCTAGGCGCGGACGAGCAGTACTTC,CASRNLGADEQYF
TRBJ1-1,.,TRBV5-8,few,12,TGTGCCAGCAGCTTGCCCCAGGGGAAAGCTTTCTTT,CASSLPQGKAFF
TRBJ2-7,TRBD2,TRBV7-9,.,15,TGTGCCAGCAGCCGACTAGCGGGGGCGTACTACGAGCAGTACTTC,CASSRLAGAYYEQYF
TRBJ2-1,.,TRBV5-4,.,13,TGTGCCAGCAGCCCCGCACTGTACAATGAGCAGTTCTTC,CASSPALYNEQFF
TRBJ1-3,.,TRBV5-1,.,16,TGCGCCAGCAGCTTGGTCGCTGATAGCTCTGGAAACACCATATATTTT,CASSLVADSSGNTIYF
TRBJ1-1,TRBD1,TRBV5-1,.,14,TGCGCCAGCAGCTTGACAGGGGAAGGAACTGAAGCTTTCTTT,CASSLTGEGTEAFF
TRBJ2-3,.,TRBV11-3,once,15,TGTGCCAGCAGCCCTAAGGGATTAGCGTCGGATACGCAGTATTTT,CASSPKGLASDTQYF
TRBJ1-5,.,TRBV7-9,few,14,TGTGCCAGCACCTCGCGAGGGAGCAATCAGCCCCAGCATTTT,CASTSRGSNQPQHF
TRBJ2-7,.,TRBV2,.,14,TGTGCCAGCAGTGATAGTCGGGACAAGTACGAGCAGTACTTC,CASSDSRDKYEQYF
TRBJ1-2,.,TRBV6-5,.,14,TGTGCCAGCAGTTACTTGTCCAGATTCTATGGCTACACCTTC,CASSYLSRFYGYTF
TRBJ2-2,TRBD2,TRBV18,.,15,TGTGCCAGCTCACCAAAAAGCGGGGGCACCGGGGAGCTGTTTTTT,CASSPKSGGTGELFF
TRBJ1-5,TRBD1,TRBV19,.,14,TGTGCCAGTAGGCCTTCAGGGGGTCAGCAGCCCCAGCATTTT,CASRPSGGQQPQHF
TRBJ2-5,.,TRBV14,few,13,TGTGCCAGCAGCCAAGGGGTCGGGGGGACCCAGTACTTC,CASSQGVGGTQYF